This T cell receptor (beta chain) derives from a study of T cells in Graves' hyperthyroidism and ophthalmopathy. Patients with uncontrolled infections, other autoimmune diseases, pregnancy or lactation were excluded. The TCR beta CDR3 regions underwent amplification using RNA transcripts as the source. Primed by the HTBI set, a first-round RT-PCR was run on the TCR CDR3. TCRdb called the multiplex PCR reads again in MiXCR, with one record for every CDR3 protein. Among a few hundred thousand distinct CDR3 sequences listed, 12% to 15% were seen once. Per the germline V gene, CDR1 is SGHNT and CDR2 is YYREEE (reference sequence). V was pared by 2 bases and J by 9 bases, with 4 bases of the junction left unmatched. The CDR3 extends over 15 amino acids.

Sequencing was performed on blood. The TCR was taken from a woman in her late teens or twenties with Graves' hyperthyroidism. V gene TRBV5-4 combines with J gene TRBJ1-6; 11 bases map to TRBD1. The CDR3 spells CASSFGDRGISPLHF. The CDR3 DNA reads as TGTGCCAGCAGCTTCGGGGACAGGGGGATTTCACCCCTCCACTTT.